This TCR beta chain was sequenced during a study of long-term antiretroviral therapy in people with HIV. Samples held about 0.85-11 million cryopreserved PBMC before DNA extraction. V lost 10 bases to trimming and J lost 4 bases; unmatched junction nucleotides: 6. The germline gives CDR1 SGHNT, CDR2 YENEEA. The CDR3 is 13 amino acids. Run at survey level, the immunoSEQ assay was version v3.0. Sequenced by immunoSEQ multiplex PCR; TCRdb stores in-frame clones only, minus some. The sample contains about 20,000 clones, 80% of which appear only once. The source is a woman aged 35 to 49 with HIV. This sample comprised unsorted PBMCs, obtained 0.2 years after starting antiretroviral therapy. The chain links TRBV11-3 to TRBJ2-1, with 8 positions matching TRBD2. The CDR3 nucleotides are TGTGCCACCTCCGGGACTAGGTACAATGAGCAGTTCTTC. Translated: CATSGTRYNEQFF.